Listed here is a single T cell receptor (beta chain). The target antigen is unknown. Resections took place in Japan or China from about 2013 to 2018. After pathologic assessment, macro-dissection selected premalignant or tumor cells for extraction. The V gene's germline CDR1 is KGHSH and CDR2 LQKENI. V shed 1 base, J shed 3 bases, and the junction held 1 base outside the gene matches. The CDR3 is made up of 15 amino acids. The record originates from a study of immune evolution from preneoplasia to lung adenocarcinoma. Study results and caveats: Later-stage lesions seemingly showed higher T cell density and diversity than normal lung. From normal lung to invasive adenocarcinoma, top clone frequencies appeared to decrease.

Only in-frame clones appear in the TCRdb table, and some are missing; sequencing was by immunoSEQ multiplex PCR. There are about 8,600 clones in the sample; roughly 80% occur only once, and roughly 8.7% lies in the top ten. This receptor was identified in a donor at least 70 years old with lung adenocarcinoma. The material sequenced was FFPE minimally invasive lung adenocarcinoma tissue. The chain uses TRBV18 and TRBJ2-1; 9 bases line up with TRBD1. The CDR3 reads CASSPRTGDYNEQFF. The CDR3 DNA reads TGTGCCAGCTCACCACGGACAGGGGACTACAATGAGCAGTTCTTC. Looking up the rest from reference TRBV18 and TRBJ2-1 gives the full variable domain: NAGVMQNPRHLVRRRGQEARLRCSPMKGHSHVYWYRQLPEEGLKFMVYLQKENIIDESGMPKERFSAEFPKEGPSILRIQQVVRGDSAAYFCASSPRTGDYNEQFFGPGTRLTVL.